This T cell receptor beta chain was sequenced for a study of blood T cell repertoires in COVID-19. Assay: immunoSEQ multiplex PCR; the TCRdb copy retains only in-frame clones and omits some. Of about 100,000 clones in the sample, more than 75% were seen once. V lost 0 bases and J lost 3; bases outside the gene matches: 4. In germline, CDR1 is SGHRS, CDR2 YFSETQ. The CDR3 extends over 15 amino acids. This clonotype was sampled from a man aged 25-40 years in a cohort sampled during active COVID-19. The source material was peripheral blood. The gene calls are TRBV5-1 and TRBJ2-7, with 9 positions matching TRBD2. CDR3 protein: CASSLDSGGLYEQYF. The CDR3 DNA sequence: TGCGCCAGCAGCTTGGATAGCGGGGGTCTCTACGAGCAGTACTTC.